This T cell receptor (beta chain) was identified in a study of blood T cells in healthy people across ages. With regard to this clonotype: The germline gene is not matched at one end of the junction; a read error may be the cause.

The length of the CDR3 is 14 residues. Germline CDR1 KGHSH, CDR2 LQKENI. Alongside a J-beta primer mix, a sample-barcoded 5' primer served in a second PCR lasting roughly 7 to 11 cycles. TCRdb re-called the 5' RACE reads with MiXCR, one entry per CDR3 protein. This repertoire shows hundreds of thousands of distinct CDR3 sequences, around two fifths found once; its top ten account for roughly 19%. The TCR comes from a man between 60 and 70 years old in good health. The V gene is TRBV18, the J gene TRBJ2-5; D is uncertain. The sequenced sample was blood. CDR3 sequence: CTSSPRQQPETQYF. In DNA form, the CDR3 reads TGTACCAGCTCACCAAGGCAGCAACCGGAGACCCAGTACTTC.